This is a list of T cell receptor beta chains from one sample in a study of T cell responses to AZD1222 COVID-19 vaccine. Some clones are missing from TCRdb's copy, which holds only in-frame ones; the method was immunoSEQ multiplex PCR. The table lists some 200,000 clones, approximately 94% of them singletons. Sequenced material: peripheral blood, taken on day 0 of MenACWY control vaccination. These receptors all come from an adult in good health. CDR3s include the opening cysteine and the closing phenylalanine or tryptophan. The D gene is left open where the match is weak. The listing skips clone size in some rows; elsewhere it reads once, few, many or a size class.

>NA|TRBJ2-2|TRBV9|NA
TGTGCCAGCAGCGAAGGGACCCCGCCGAGCACCGGGGAGCTGTTTTTT
CASSEGTPPSTGELFF
>TRBD1|TRBJ1-2|TRBV7-3|NA
TGTGCCAGCAGCTCGCAGACAGGGGGCAACTATGGCTACACCTTC
CASSSQTGGNYGYTF
>TRBD1|TRBJ1-6|TRBV9|NA
TGTGCCAGTACGGCTACCGGGACAGTAAATTCACCCCTCCACTTT
CASTATGTVNSPLHF
>NA|TRBJ2-3|TRBV4-1|NA
TGCGCCAGCAGCCAAGGCGGCGGTCCCCAAGGTACGCAGTATTTT
CASSQGGGPQGTQYF
>NA|TRBJ1-5|TRBV18|NA
TGTGCCAGCTCACCCGCTTCAGGGGATCAGCCCCAGCATTTT
CASSPASGDQPQHF
>NA|TRBJ2-5|TRBV19|NA
TGTGCCAGTAGTATAGCGGGCGGACAAGAGACCCAGTACTTC
CASSIAGGQETQYF
>NA|TRBJ1-2|TRBV2|few
TGTGCCAGCAGTGAATCGGGGGCAGGTGGACTCTATGGCTACACCTTC
CASSESGAGGLYGYTF
>NA|TRBJ1-1|TRBV6-5|NA
TGTGCCAGCCACACAGGGAGGACCACTGAAGCTTTCTTT
CASHTGRTTEAFF
>NA|TRBJ1-2|TRBV2|NA
TGTGCCAGCAGTGACTCGGGGGGACTTAACTATGGCTACACCTTC
CASSDSGGLNYGYTF
>NA|TRBJ1-2|TRBV12-3/TRBV12-4|once
TGTGCCAGCAGTCCACATAGACAGCATGGCTACACCTTC
CASSPHRQHGYTF
>TRBD1|TRBJ1-5|TRBV3-1/TRBV3-2|NA
TGTGCCAGCAGCCGAGGACAGGGCTCACAGCCCCAGCATTTT
CASSRGQGSQPQHF
>NA|TRBJ2-1|TRBV19|NA
TGTGCCAGTAGTATCGCCTCAGGGATAAATGAGCAGTTCTTC
CASSIASGINEQFF
>TRBD1|TRBJ1-4|TRBV5-1|NA
TGCGCCAGCAGCCTCGGGACAGGAGGGGAAAAACTGTTTTTT
CASSLGTGGEKLFF
>TRBD2|TRBJ2-7|TRBV5-1|NA
TGCGCCAGCAGCTTTCAGCGGGGCTCCTACGAGCAGTACTTC
CASSFQRGSYEQYF
>NA|TRBJ2-4|TRBV7-2|NA
TGTGCCAGCAGCGAAGCCGGGACCCTGGGCCTGCGAAACATTCAGTACTTC
CASSEAGTLGLRNIQYF
>NA|TRBJ2-2|TRBV9|NA
TGTGCCAGCAGCCCACAGACGAACACCGGGGAGCTGTTTTTT
CASSPQTNTGELFF
>NA|TRBJ1-5|TRBV18|NA
TGTGCCAGCTCGTCCGTTCCGGGAGATCAGCCCCAGCATTTT
CASSSVPGDQPQHF
>NA|TRBJ1-4|TRBV7-9|NA
TGTGCCAGCAGCTTAGTATCTGGAGGTAATGAAAAACTGTTTTTT
CASSLVSGGNEKLFF
>NA|TRBJ1-2|TRBV10-1|NA
TGCGCCAGCACCCAAGACAGAAACTATGGCTACACCTTC
CASTQDRNYGYTF
>TRBD1|TRBJ1-1|TRBV6-2/TRBV6-3|once
TGTGCCAGCAGTGACAGGGGCCACACTGAAGCTTTCTTT
CASSDRGHTEAFF
>NA|TRBJ1-1|TRBV27|few
TGTGCCAGCAGTTTAAGCGACATCACTGAAGCTTTCTTT
CASSLSDITEAFF
>NA|TRBJ1-6|TRBV30|NA
TGTGCCTGGAGTGTGAGCCTTAATTCACCCCTCCACTTT
CAWSVSLNSPLHF
>NA|TRBJ1-2|TRBV28|NA
TGTGCCAGCAGTTTAGTTTCGGCAGACTATGGCTACACCTTC
CASSLVSADYGYTF
>NA|TRBJ1-1|TRBV25-1|NA
TGTGCCAGCAGATCAGGGGCCCTGAACACTGAAGCTTTCTTT
CASRSGALNTEAFF
>TRBD1|TRBJ1-3|TRBV5-6|NA
TGTGCCAGCAGCTTGGAGTGGGACAGGGGAGGTGGAAACACCATATATTTT
CASSLEWDRGGGNTIYF
>NA|TRBJ1-1|TRBV5-5|NA
TGTGCCAGCAGCCGGACGCAGGGGACCACTGAAGCTTTCTTT
CASSRTQGTTEAFF
>NA|TRBJ2-1|TRBV21-1|NA
TGTGCCAGCAGCCACGCGCCCTGGAAGGCCTACAATGAGCAGTTCTTC
CASSHAPWKAYNEQFF
>TRBD1|TRBJ1-6|TRBV19|NA
TGTGCCAGTAGCCAGACAGGGGGAAGGAATTCACCCCTCCACTTT
CASSQTGGRNSPLHF
>NA|TRBJ1-5|TRBV5-1|NA
TGCGCCAGCAGCTTGGGGGGGCACAATCAGCCCCAGCATTTT
CASSLGGHNQPQHF
>NA|TRBJ1-2|TRBV7-2|NA
NA
CASSFFGAGYTF
>TRBD2|TRBJ2-7|TRBV10-3|NA
TGTGCCATCAGTGTGGGTAGCGGGGCCTACGAGCAGTACTTC
CAISVGSGAYEQYF